A selection of T cell receptor beta chains follows, all from one sample in a study of CD8+ T cells in alopecia areata. TCRdb keeps only in-frame clones here, not all; method: immunoSEQ multiplex PCR. Of about 3,900 clones listed, roughly 71% are singletons. The sequencing used skin, collected at week 24, from a patient treated with tofacitinib. These receptors were obtained from a human donor with alopecia areata. CDR3s include the opening cysteine and the closing phenylalanine or tryptophan. The order of the fields is D gene, J gene, clone size, V gene, CDR3 DNA, CDR3 protein. D genes are given only for firm matches. Expanded clones get a size class; other rows say once, few or many, or leave the size out.

>TRBD1|TRBJ1-1|-|TRBV11-3
TGTGCCAGCAGCTTAGCTGGCAGGGGGCACACTGAAGCTTTCTTT
CASSLAGRGHTEAFF
>-|TRBJ1-5|few|TRBV28
TGTGCCAGCAGTTCCCGGGGGATCATTTATAGCAATCAGCCCCAGCATTTT
CASSSRGIIYSNQPQHF
>-|TRBJ1-6|-|TRBV6-5
TGTGCCAACGCGATAGGTGGGGCCTTAGGGTCACCCCTCCACTTT
CANAIGGALGSPLHF
>TRBD1|TRBJ1-2|-|TRBV7-9
TGTGCCAGCAGCAGCCTAGGGACAGCCCCTAACTATGGCTACACCTTC
CASSSLGTAPNYGYTF
>-|TRBJ1-1|-|TRBV28
TGTGCCAGCAGTAGCGGGGGGGTGAACACTGAAGCTTTCTTT
CASSSGGVNTEAFF
>-|TRBJ1-1|-|TRBV2
TGTGCCAGCAGCCTCCGACAGATGAATGAAGCTTTCTTT
CASSLRQMNEAFF
>TRBD1|TRBJ2-7|-|TRBV28
TGTGCCAGCAGCCGAACGAGTGGTCGGACAGGGGACGAGCAGTACTTC
CASSRTSGRTGDEQYF
>TRBD1|TRBJ2-7|few|TRBV5-1
TGCGCCAGCACTTCCCGGGACAGGAACATAAAGAGCTCCTACGAGCAGTACTTC
CASTSRDRNIKSSYEQYF
>-|TRBJ1-2|-|TRBV28
TGTGCCAGCACCTTAACGTCGGACAGAATGGCGGTTAGGTATGGCTACACCTTC
CASTLTSDRMAVRYGYTF
>TRBD1|TRBJ1-1|once|TRBV14
TGTGCCAGCAGCCGGAGATTACAGGGGGGAATGAACACTGAAGCTTTCTTT
CASSRRLQGGMNTEAFF
>TRBD1|TRBJ1-1|-|TRBV28
TGTGCCAGCAGTCCAGGACAGGCCCTTTTGTTTTATACTGAAGCTTTCTTT
CASSPGQALLFYTEAFF
>-|TRBJ2-3|few|TRBV7-3
TGTGCCAGCAGCTTCAGGGGGGCTGGGACAGATACGCAGTATTTT
CASSFRGAGTDTQYF
>-|TRBJ2-1|few|TRBV7-2
TGTGCCAGCAGCTTGGGGGCCTCCATTCATCAGTTCTTC
CASSLGASIHQFF